This TCR beta chain was recorded in a study of T cell changes during pregnancy in multiple sclerosis. The method was immunoSEQ multiplex PCR; TCRdb's version includes in-frame clones alone and lacks a portion of them. The data contain around 69,000 clones, roughly 92% of them singletons. Germline CDR1 and CDR2: SEHNR and FQNEAQ (reference sequence). J lost 2 bases, V lost 5 bases, and 6 bases had no gene match. The CDR3 is 15 residues long. This receptor was taken from a female donor with multiple sclerosis, enrolled in a pregnancy study. This chain links TRBV7-9 with TRBJ2-3; TRBD2 agrees at 8 bases. Sequencing was performed on peripheral blood, taken in the third trimester of pregnancy. The CDR3 region is CASSVSGRATDTQYF. Written as DNA, the CDR3 is TGTGCCAGCAGCGTAAGCGGGAGAGCCACAGATACGCAGTATTTT.